The 25 T cell receptor beta chains listed next were all sequenced from one sample in a study of T cell changes during pregnancy in multiple sclerosis. The table came from immunoSEQ multiplex PCR; TCRdb's copy has only in-frame clones and leaves some out. The sample includes more than 35,000 clones, 85% to 95% of them seen just once. The specimen was CD4+ T cells from peripheral blood mononuclear cells, collected in the third trimester of pregnancy. The receptors originated from a female donor in good health, enrolled as a control in a pregnancy study.

CDR3 in amino acids: CASSVELVSSEQYF. In DNA, the CDR3 is TGTGCCAGCAGCGTAGAACTAGTTTCCAGCGAGCAGTACTTC. The chain employs TRBV9 and TRBJ2-7; D is perhaps TRBD2 (5 bases). Trimming cost V 0 bases and J 6 bases, with 13 bases left between them. The CDR3 covers 14 residues. Per germline, CDR1 SGDLS and CDR2 YYNGEE.

The J gene is TRBJ2-7, the V gene TRBV19; 11 nucleotides line up with TRBD1. V was clipped by 6 bases and J by 3 bases; unmatched bases: 4. CDR3 size: 14 residues. Germline V gives CDR1 LNHDA, CDR2 SQIVND (reference sequence). The CDR3 here is CASSQGTGGYEQYF. In DNA, the CDR3 is TGTGCCAGTAGCCAAGGGACAGGGGGCTACGAGCAGTACTTC.

This chain links TRBV18 with TRBJ1-2; D remains unclear. Germline V CDR1 and CDR2: KGHSH, LQKENI. The CDR3 runs 13 residues. Trimming left V 2 bases short and J 2 bases short, with 6 bases between. The CDR3: CASSPSSNYGYTF. The CDR3 DNA follows: TGTGCCAGCTCACCATCATCCAACTATGGCTACACCTTC.

V and J are TRBV11-3 and TRBJ2-2, with D hard to call. There are 12 residues in the CDR3. Germline loops: CDR1 SGHNT, CDR2 YENEEA. V lost 3 bases and J lost 4, with 3 bases in between. CDR3 protein: CASSFRTGELFF. As DNA, the CDR3 is TGTGCCAGCAGCTTTCGCACCGGGGAGCTGTTTTTT.

This sequence joins TRBV5-1 and TRBJ2-1, with 10 bases fitting TRBD1. The CDR3 is 17 amino acids. V lost 4 bases, J lost 4 bases, and 11 bases stayed unmatched. The germline V gene has CDR1 SGHRS and CDR2 YFSETQ. The chain's CDR3 is CASSPGRGTGDYNEQFF. CDR3 nucleotides: TGCGCCAGCAGCCCTGGCCGGGGGACAGGGGATTACAATGAGCAGTTCTTC.

The rearrangement links TRBV5-4 to TRBJ2-1; 7 positions match TRBD1. The CDR3 has 14 amino acids. Germline V lookup: CDR1 SGHNT, CDR2 YYREEE (reference sequence). The V and J ends lost 4 bases and 12 bases, in that order; junction bases with no gene match: 13. Written as DNA, the CDR3 is TGTGCCAGCAGCATGGGGACAGCCCCTGGGGGGCAGTTCTTC. Translating gives CASSMGTAPGGQFF.

This chain links TRBV10-3 with TRBJ2-1; 7 positions agree with TRBD2. The trim removed 3 bases at V and 2 bases at J, leaving 4 bases unmatched. CDR1 is ENHRY, CDR2 SYGVKD, per germline. The CDR3 is 15 amino acids. This CDR3 is CAISDMGLTYNEQFF. DNA for the CDR3: TGTGCCATCAGTGATATGGGACTAACCTACAATGAGCAGTTCTTC.

CDR3 residues: CAWSVGTGGSTGELFF. The CDR3 DNA reads as TGTGCCTGGAGTGTTGGGACAGGGGGCTCCACCGGGGAGCTGTTTTTT. The chain carries TRBV30 and TRBJ2-2; 12 bases are shared with TRBD1. Germline V gene sequence: CDR1 GTSNPN, CDR2 SVGIG (reference sequence). V was pared by 0 bases and J by 4 bases, with 3 bases of the junction left unmatched. CDR3 length equals 16 residues. Together with reference TRBV30 and TRBJ2-2, the CDR3 gives the full variable domain: SQTIHQWPATLVQPVGSPLSLECTVEGTSNPNLYWYRQAAGRGLQLLFYSVGIGQISSEVPQNLSASRPQDRQFILSSKKLLLSDSGFYLCAWSVGTGGSTGELFFGEGSRLTVL.

The chain couples TRBV12-5 to TRBJ1-5; the D is unclear. The CDR3 contains 11 residues. Trimming cost V 5 bases and J 6 bases, with 5 bases left between them. The germline gives CDR1 LGHNT, CDR2 FRNRAP. The CDR3 spells CASGILQPQHF. The CDR3 nucleotides are TGTGCTAGTGGTATCCTTCAGCCCCAGCATTTT.

This chain uses TRBV28 with TRBJ2-1; no clear D. CDR1 is MDHEN and CDR2 is SYDVKM in the germline V gene. This CDR3 comprises 12 residues. V was clipped by 4 bases and J by 7 bases, with 8 bases between them. The CDR3 reads CASSSTWNEQFF. CDR3 bases: TGTGCCAGCAGTTCAACTTGGAATGAGCAGTTCTTC. The full variable domain, completed using reference TRBV28 and TRBJ2-1, is DVKVTQSSRYLVKRTGEKVFLECVQDMDHENMFWYRQDPGLGLRLIYFSYDVKMKEKGDIPEGYSVSREKKERFSLILESASTNQTSMYLCASSSTWNEQFFGPGTRLTVL.

The gene calls are TRBV4-2 and TRBJ2-5, with 11 bases fitting TRBD2. The germline V gene encodes CDR1 LGHNA and CDR2 YNFKEQ. With V trimmed by 3 bases and J by 3 bases, 3 bases remained unmatched. This CDR3 has 15 residues. DNA for the CDR3: TGTGCCAGCAGCCAGTCGACTAGCGGGAAAGAGACCCAGTACTTC. It translates to CASSQSTSGKETQYF.

This clone showed up just a few times. The V call is TRBV10-3, the J call TRBJ1-5; TRBD1 aligns across 9 bases. The CDR3 has 17 amino acids. Germline assignment: CDR1 ENHRY and CDR2 SYGVKD. V lost 3 bases and J lost 10; bases outside the gene matches: 16. CDR3 residues: CAISDQVIRDRVVPQHF. CDR3 nucleotide sequence: TGTGCCATCAGTGACCAGGTTATCCGGGACAGGGTCGTACCCCAGCATTTT.

The CDR3 here is CASSATGLNTEAFF. The DNA of the CDR3 is TGTGCCAGCAGTGCCACAGGGTTGAACACTGAAGCTTTCTTT. This rearrangement joins TRBV6-1 to TRBJ1-1; D perhaps matches TRBD1 (6 bases). V lost 4 bases, J lost 0 bases, and 9 bases lay in between. The germline gives CDR1 MNHNS, CDR2 SASEGT. This CDR3 is 14 amino acids long.

The chain carries TRBV10-3 and TRBJ2-7; unclear D gene. Germline V gene data show CDR1 as ENHRY and CDR2 as SYGVKD. CDR3 size: 12 residues. V was clipped by 2 bases and J by 6 bases, with 8 bases between them. CDR3 sequence: CAISEAPFEQYF. CDR3 DNA: TGTGCCATCAGTGAGGCGCCCTTCGAGCAGTACTTC.

The CDR3, as DNA: TGTGCCAGCAGTCGGGACAGGTTGGGGCTGAACACTGAAGCTTTCTTT. Its translation: CASSRDRLGLNTEAFF. The V and J genes are TRBV27 and TRBJ1-1; 8 bases match TRBD1. CDR3 length equals 16 residues. Looked up from germline, CDR1 is MNHEY and CDR2 is SMNVEV (reference sequence). With 5 bases clipped from V and 0 bases from J, the junction kept 8 bases outside the gene matches.

V is TRBV18 and J is TRBJ1-2; D ambiguous. The CDR3 covers 14 residues. V shed 6 bases and J shed 5 bases, with 16 bases lying between them. Germline-derived CDR1 and CDR2 are KGHSH and LQKENI. In nucleotides, the CDR3 is TGTGCCAGCTCCCCCGGGTCCCACTCGTATGGCTACACCTTC. Protein: CASSPGSHSYGYTF.

The CDR3 loop is CASSDSGGAGNTIYF. DNA of the CDR3: TGTGCCAGCAGTGATTCGGGGGGGGCTGGAAACACCATATATTTT. The chain employs TRBV2 and TRBJ1-3; the D gene is possibly TRBD1 (5 bases). The CDR3 contains 15 residues. Trimming took 3 bases from V and 2 from J, leaving 11 bases between them. Per germline, CDR1 SNHLY and CDR2 FYNNEI.

V gene TRBV7-9 combines with J gene TRBJ1-4, with 7 bases matching TRBD1. The CDR3 runs to 15 residues. Germline loops: CDR1 SEHNR, CDR2 FQNEAQ (reference sequence). V gave up 5 bases and J gave up 5 bases; unmatched junction bases: 8. The CDR3 sequence: CASSRTGTENEKLFF. The CDR3 DNA sequence: TGTGCCAGCAGCCGAACTGGGACAGAAAATGAAAAACTGTTTTTT.

This clone has a single count. The J gene is TRBJ1-6, the V gene TRBV19; D remains unclear. Germline CDR1 and CDR2: LNHDA and SQIVND (reference sequence). CDR3 length: 16 residues. The germline V and J ends were trimmed by 6 bases and 5 bases, with 17 bases remaining between them. The chain's CDR3 is CASRSTGSLDNSPLHF. CDR3 nucleotide sequence: TGTGCCAGTAGATCAACCGGGTCCCTGGATAATTCACCCCTCCACTTT.

V and J are TRBV5-1 and TRBJ2-5, with 7 bases that match TRBD1. The V segment lost 4 bases and the J segment 5 bases; nucleotides outside the gene matches: 14. CDR1 and CDR2 from the germline V gene are SGHRS and YFSETQ. The CDR3 runs to 16 residues. The CDR3 protein is CASSGWDRRGGETQYF. In DNA form, the CDR3 reads TGCGCCAGCAGCGGATGGGACAGACGAGGTGGGGAGACCCAGTACTTC.

V gene TRBV19 combines with J gene TRBJ2-1, with TRBD2 identical over 11 bases. V lost 4 bases to trimming and J lost 3 bases; unmatched junction nucleotides: 2. This CDR3 is built from 15 residues. Germline CDR1 LNHDA, CDR2 SQIVND (reference sequence). CDR3 in amino acids: CASSTLAGGYNEQFF. The DNA of the CDR3 is TGTGCCAGTAGTACGCTAGCGGGGGGCTACAATGAGCAGTTCTTC.

This clone was detected only once. The J gene is TRBJ1-4, the V gene TRBV11-2; no firm D call. From germline, CDR1 is SGHAT and CDR2 FQNNGV. Trimming removed 6 bases at V and 9 bases at J, with 11 bases between. The CDR3 loop spans 12 amino acids. The CDR3 DNA is TGTGCCAGCAGTTACTCAGGTCAAAAACTGTTTTTT. Its translation: CASSYSGQKLFF.

The chain recombines TRBV4-3 with TRBJ2-4; D might be TRBD2 (5 bases). The CDR3 covers 13 residues. Germline V CDR1 and CDR2: LGHNA, YSLEER. Trimming pared 4 bases from V and 5 bases from J, leaving 9 bases between. CDR3 in DNA: TGCGCCAGCAGCCGTGGGAGCGAAAACATTCAGTACTTC. This encodes CASSRGSENIQYF.

The chain couples TRBV27 to TRBJ2-1; weak D call: TRBD1 (5 bases). V lost 6 bases, J lost 9 bases, and 12 bases lay in between. The germline CDR1 and CDR2 sequences are MNHEY and SMNVEV (reference sequence). CDR3 length equals 12 residues. The DNA for the CDR3 is TGTGCCAGCAGCGACTTTAGGGGTGAGCAGTTCTTC. Residues: CASSDFRGEQFF.

The V gene is TRBV7-9, the J gene TRBJ2-1; a weak D match, TRBD1 (6 bases). Germline V gene sequence: CDR1 SEHNR, CDR2 FQNEAQ (reference sequence). CDR3 length: 16 residues. The V end was cut by 6 bases, the J end by 4 bases, with 19 bases between. CDR3 sequence reads: CASSPRPGQGYNEQFF. The CDR3 bases are TGTGCCAGCAGTCCCCGTCCGGGACAAGGGTACAATGAGCAGTTCTTC.